This TCR beta chain was recovered during a study of CD8+ T cells in alopecia areata. Study-level findings and limits: In lesional scalp, particularly from alopecia totalis/universalis, clonality was higher than in normal scalp. There were also resident alphabeta T cells of normal skin sequenced in scalp samples.

V lost 3 bases and J lost 4, with 8 bases in between. The CDR3 covers 12 residues. Germline CDR1 reads SGDLS; CDR2 reads YYNGEE. Sequencing used cDNA as its template, made by extracting RNA and reverse transcribing it. The protocol was immunoSEQ multiplex PCR, while the TCRdb copy is restricted to in-frame clones and leaves out a portion. The data contain around 35,000 clones, roughly 50% of them singletons. Patients with alopecia areata provided lesional scalp punch biopsies as well as peripheral blood. Points on this clone: Its antigen remains unidentified.

The V call is TRBV9, the J call TRBJ2-7; D remains unclear. Sequenced material: NKG2D-high CD8+ T cells sorted from blood. The source is a human donor with alopecia areata. CDR3 amino acids: CASSGVGYEQYF. CDR3 nucleotide sequence: TGTGCCAGCAGCGGGGTGGGGTACGAGCAGTACTTC.